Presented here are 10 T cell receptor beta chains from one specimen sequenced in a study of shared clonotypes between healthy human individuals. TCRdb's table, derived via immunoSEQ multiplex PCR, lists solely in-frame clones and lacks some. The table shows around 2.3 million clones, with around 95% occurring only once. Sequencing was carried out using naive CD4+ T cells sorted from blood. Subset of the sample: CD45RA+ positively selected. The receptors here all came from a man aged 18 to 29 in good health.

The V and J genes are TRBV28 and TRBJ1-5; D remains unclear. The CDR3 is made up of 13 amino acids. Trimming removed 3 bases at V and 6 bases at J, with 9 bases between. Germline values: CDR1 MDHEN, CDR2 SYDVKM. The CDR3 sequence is CASSFLERQPQHF. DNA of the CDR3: TGTGCCAGCAGTTTCTTAGAGCGTCAGCCCCAGCATTTT.

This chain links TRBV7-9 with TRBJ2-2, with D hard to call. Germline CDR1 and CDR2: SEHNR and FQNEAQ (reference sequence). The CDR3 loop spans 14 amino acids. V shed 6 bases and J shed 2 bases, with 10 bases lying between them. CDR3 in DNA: TGTGCCAGCAGTTGGCAGGCCAACACCGGGGAGCTGTTTTTT. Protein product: CASSWQANTGELFF.

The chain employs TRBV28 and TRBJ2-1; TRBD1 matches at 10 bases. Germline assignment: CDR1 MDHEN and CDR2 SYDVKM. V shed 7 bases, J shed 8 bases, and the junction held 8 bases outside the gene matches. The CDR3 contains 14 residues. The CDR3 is CASTDGTGVHEQFF. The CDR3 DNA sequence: TGTGCCAGCACGGACGGGACAGGGGTGCATGAGCAGTTCTTC.

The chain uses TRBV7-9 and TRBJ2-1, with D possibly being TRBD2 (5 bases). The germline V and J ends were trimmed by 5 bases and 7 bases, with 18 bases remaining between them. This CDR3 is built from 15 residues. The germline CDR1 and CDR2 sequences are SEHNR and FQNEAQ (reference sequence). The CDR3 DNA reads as TGTGCCAGCAGCCCCCCTGGAACCGGGGTAAATGAGCAGTTCTTC. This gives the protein CASSPPGTGVNEQFF. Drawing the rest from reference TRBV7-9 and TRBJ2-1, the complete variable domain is DTGVSQNPRHKITKRGQNVTFRCDPISEHNRLYWYRQTLGQGPEFLTYFQNEAQLEKSRLLSDRFSAERPKGSFSTLEIQRTEQGDSAMYLCASSPPGTGVNEQFFGPGTRLTVL.

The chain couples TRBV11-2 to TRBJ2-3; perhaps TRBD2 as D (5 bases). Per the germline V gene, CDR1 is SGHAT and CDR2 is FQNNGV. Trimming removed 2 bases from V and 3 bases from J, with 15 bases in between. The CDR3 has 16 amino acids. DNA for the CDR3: TGTGCCAGCAGCTTAAGGAGCGGCCAGGTAACAGATACGCAGTATTTT. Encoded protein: CASSLRSGQVTDTQYF.

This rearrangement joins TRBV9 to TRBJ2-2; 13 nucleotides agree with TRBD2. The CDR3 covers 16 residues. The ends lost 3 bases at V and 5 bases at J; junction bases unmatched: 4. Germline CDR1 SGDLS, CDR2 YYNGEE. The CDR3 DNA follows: TGTGCCAGCAGCGATCGGACTAGCGGGAGTACCGGGGAGCTGTTTTTT. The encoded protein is CASSDRTSGSTGELFF.

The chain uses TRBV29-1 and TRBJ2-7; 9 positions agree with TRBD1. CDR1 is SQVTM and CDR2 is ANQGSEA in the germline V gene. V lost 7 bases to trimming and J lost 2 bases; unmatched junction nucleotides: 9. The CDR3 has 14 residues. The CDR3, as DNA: TGCAGCGCCGCAAGAGGGACAGGGCCCTACGAGCAGTACTTC. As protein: CSAARGTGPYEQYF.

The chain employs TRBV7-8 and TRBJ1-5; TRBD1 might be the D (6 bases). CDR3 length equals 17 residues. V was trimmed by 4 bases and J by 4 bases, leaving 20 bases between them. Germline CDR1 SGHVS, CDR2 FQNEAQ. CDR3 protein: CASSSPWGDILNQPQHF. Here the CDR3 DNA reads TGTGCCAGCAGCTCCCCCTGGGGGGACATTCTTAATCAGCCCCAGCATTTT.

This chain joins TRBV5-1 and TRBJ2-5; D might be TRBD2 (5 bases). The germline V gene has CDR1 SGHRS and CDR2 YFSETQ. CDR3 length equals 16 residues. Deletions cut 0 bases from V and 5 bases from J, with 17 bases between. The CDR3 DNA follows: TGCGCCAGCAGCTTGGCCCTGGGGAGTATCGGGGAGACCCAGTACTTC. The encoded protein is CASSLALGSIGETQYF.

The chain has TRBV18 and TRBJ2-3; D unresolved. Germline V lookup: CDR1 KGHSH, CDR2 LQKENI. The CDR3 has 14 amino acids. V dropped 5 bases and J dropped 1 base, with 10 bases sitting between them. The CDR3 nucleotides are TGTGCCAGCTCAGAGGTCCGCGGCACAGATACGCAGTATTTT. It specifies CASSEVRGTDTQYF.